This T cell receptor beta chain was profiled in a study of blood T cell repertoires in COVID-19. The overall study: COVID-19 samples from acute and convalescent phases originated in the United States, Italy and Spain.

The assay was immunoSEQ multiplex PCR, and TCRdb's table has in-frame clones only and misses some. In the table there are fewer than 30,000 clones, around 83% of which are singletons. This CDR3 has 15 residues. CDR1 and CDR2 (germline): SGHDN, FVKESK. Trimming cost V 4 bases and J 7 bases; bases outside gene matches: 5. This sequence joins TRBV14 and TRBJ1-6; 9 bases are shared with TRBD1. This sequence was found in a human donor in a cohort sampled during active COVID-19. Sequencing was performed on peripheral blood. The CDR3: CASSRGQGSNSPLHF. DNA for the CDR3: TGTGCCAGCAGCCGCGGACAGGGGTCCAATTCACCCCTCCACTTT. Using reference TRBV14 and TRBJ1-6 for the parts outside the CDR3, the full variable domain is EAGVTQFPSHSVIEKGQTVTLRCDPISGHDNLYWYRRVMGKEIKFLLHFVKESKQDESGMPNNRFLAERTGGTYSTLKVQPAELEDSGVYFCASSRGQGSNSPLHFGNGTRLTVT.